This entry lists 5 T cell receptor beta chains sequenced from one sample in a study of T cell changes during pregnancy in multiple sclerosis (dated by TCRdb to between 2018 and 2021). Library preparation used the immunoSEQ multiplex PCR assay. TCRdb took over this immuneACCESS table, retaining in-frame rearrangements with V and J assigned. Such tables are incomplete; in checked studies, under half of the missing clones stem from an unresolved V gene, and the remainder is unexplained. The sample table lists 40,000 to 55,000 clones, 75% to 95% of them with a count of one. The ten largest clones capture 2.9% of the sample. The sequencing used CD8+ T cells from peripheral blood mononuclear cells, collected in the second trimester of pregnancy. The receptors stem from a female donor with multiple sclerosis, enrolled in a pregnancy study.

V and J are TRBV7-6 and TRBJ2-1; 8 bases map to TRBD1. This CDR3 has 16 amino acids. Per the germline V gene, CDR1 is SGHVS and CDR2 is FNYEAQ. Trimming cost V 1 base and J 1 base; bases outside gene matches: 3. The CDR3 region has the DNA TGTGCCAGCAGCTTAGAAGGGACAGGATCCTACAATGAGCAGTTCTTC. It is translated as CASSLEGTGSYNEQFF. The full variable domain, its missing parts supplied by reference TRBV7-6 and TRBJ2-1, is GAGVSQSPRYKVTKRGQDVALRCDPISGHVSLYWYRQALGQGPEFLTYFNYEAQQDKSGLPNDRFSAERPEGSISTLTIQRTEQRDSAMYRCASSLEGTGSYNEQFFGPGTRLTVL.

This CDR3 is CASSTRDRGPAGNADTQYF. The CDR3 bases are TGTGCCAGCAGCACACGGGACAGGGGGCCTGCCGGAAACGCAGATACGCAGTATTTT. V and J are TRBV5-8 and TRBJ2-3; 12 bases are shared with TRBD1. J lost 4 bases, V lost 4 bases, and 16 bases had no gene match. CDR3 length: 19 amino acids. Germline CDR1 and CDR2: SGHTS and YDEGEE.

This clone was found once. This chain connects TRBV5-6 to TRBJ1-5; 12 bases are shared with TRBD1. The J segment lost 7 bases and the V segment lost 3 bases, leaving 5 bases of the junction unmatched. CDR1 and CDR2 from the germline V gene are SGHDT and YYEEEE. The length of the CDR3 is 15 residues. The CDR3 sequence is CASSWGTGGRQPQHF. The CDR3, as DNA: TGTGCCAGCAGCTGGGGGACAGGGGGCCGGCAGCCCCAGCATTTT.

The gene calls are TRBV28 and TRBJ2-7, with TRBD2 matching over 7 bases. CDR1 MDHEN and CDR2 SYDVKM come from the germline V gene. The CDR3 consists of 11 residues. CDR3 region: CAGGSSYEQYF. The CDR3 DNA sequence: TGTGCTGGCGGGAGCTCCTACGAGCAGTACTTC.

V is TRBV18 and J is TRBJ1-4; TRBD1 matches at 9 bases. This CDR3 has 17 amino acids. V was clipped by 3 bases and J by 6 bases; unmatched bases: 11. CDR1 KGHSH and CDR2 LQKENI come from the germline V gene. The CDR3 DNA follows: TGTGCCAGCTCACCCCGGGACAGGGAACCTCAAGATGAAAAACTGTTTTTT. Translating gives CASSPRDREPQDEKLFF.